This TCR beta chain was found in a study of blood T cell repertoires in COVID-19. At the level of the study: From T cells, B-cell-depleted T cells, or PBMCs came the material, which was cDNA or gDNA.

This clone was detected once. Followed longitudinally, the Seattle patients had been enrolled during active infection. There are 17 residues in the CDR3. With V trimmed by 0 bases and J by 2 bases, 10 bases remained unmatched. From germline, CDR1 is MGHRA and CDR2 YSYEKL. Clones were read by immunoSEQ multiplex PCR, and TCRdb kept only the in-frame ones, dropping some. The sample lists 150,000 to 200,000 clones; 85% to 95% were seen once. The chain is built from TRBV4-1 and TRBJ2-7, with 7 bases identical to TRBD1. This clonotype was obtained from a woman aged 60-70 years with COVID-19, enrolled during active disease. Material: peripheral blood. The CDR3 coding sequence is TGCGCCAGCAGCCAAGATTATGAGGGGGCAAGAGCCTACGAGCAGTACTTC. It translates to CASSQDYEGARAYEQYF.